The 29 T cell receptor beta chains reported below all come from one sample, sequenced in a study of cytomegalovirus exposure and HLA in healthy donors. Both 60 Vbeta primers and 13 Jbeta primers went into the PCR. Profiling relied on immunoSEQ multiplex PCR, and the TCRdb table lists in-frame clones only, not all of them. The sample includes roughly 180,000 clones, roughly three quarters seen only once; the top ten take 2% to 2.5%. The sample comprised PBMCs. The receptors derive from a woman in her twenties or thirties in good health and CMV-seropositive.

The CDR3 coding sequence is TGCGCCAGCAGCCAAGATCAGACCGGAGGTAATTCACCCCTCCACTTT. This encodes CASSQDQTGGNSPLHF. The chain employs TRBV4-3 and TRBJ1-6; D is unresolved. Germline V gene lookup returns CDR1 LGHNA and CDR2 YSLEER. This CDR3 spans 16 amino acids. Trimming removed 0 bases at V and 6 bases at J, with 12 bases between.

The chain joins TRBV15 to TRBJ1-1; TRBD1 is a possible D gene (5 bases). The CDR3 consists of 14 residues. Germline lookup yields CDR1 LNHNV and CDR2 YYDKDF (reference sequence). With 3 bases removed from V and 12 bases from J, the gap between germline ends came to 20 bases. The CDR3 here is CATSSPSEEGLSFF. CDR3 in DNA: TGTGCCACCAGCAGCCCCTCAGAAGAGGGACTTTCTTTCTTT.

V is TRBV7-2 and J is TRBJ1-5, with a possible D match to TRBD1 (5 bases). Germline V gene sequence: CDR1 SGHTA, CDR2 FQGNSA. V was trimmed by 7 bases and J by 11 bases, leaving 21 bases between them. This CDR3 comprises 14 residues. The DNA for the CDR3 is TGTGCCAGCACCGGCCTTAAGGGACCGGGGGCCCAGCATTTT. Protein: CASTGLKGPGAQHF.

The chain carries TRBV18 and TRBJ2-4; D unresolved. V was cut by 4 bases and J by 1 base, with 8 bases left in between. The CDR3 length is 14 residues. Germline V CDR1 and CDR2: KGHSH, LQKENI. The CDR3 loop reads CASSRSGAKNIQYF. The DNA for the CDR3 is TGTGCCAGCTCACGATCAGGCGCCAAAAACATTCAGTACTTC.

This chain's CDR3 is CASSEADRLKFF. As DNA, the CDR3 is TGTGCCAGCAGCGAAGCAGACAGGCTTAAGTTCTTC. The genes are TRBV7-9 and TRBJ2-1, with D possibly matching TRBD1 (6 bases). With 5 bases removed from V and 14 bases from J, the gap between germline ends came to 16 bases. From germline, CDR1 is SEHNR and CDR2 FQNEAQ (reference sequence). The CDR3 runs 12 residues.

As concerns this clone: Germline and junction disagree at one end, which may indicate a read error. The V call is TRBV7-9, the J call TRBJ2-7, with 11 bases matching TRBD2. Germline assignment: CDR1 SEHNR and CDR2 FQNEAQ (reference sequence). The CDR3 length is 13 residues. The CDR3 reads CSSSLAGGDEQYF. CDR3 DNA sequence: TGTTCCAGCAGCTTAGCGGGAGGGGACGAGCAGTACTTC. Using reference TRBV7-9 and TRBJ2-7 for the parts outside the CDR3, the full variable domain is DTGVSQNPRHKITKRGQNVTFRCDPISEHNRLYWYRQTLGQGPEFLTYFQNEAQLEKSRLLSDRFSAERPKGSFSTLEIQRTEQGDSAMYLCSSSLAGGDEQYFGPGTRLTVT.

The chain is built from TRBV19 and TRBJ1-4, with TRBD1 matching over 8 bases. V lost 6 bases and J lost 8; bases outside the gene matches: 8. The CDR3 is 14 residues long. CDR1 and CDR2 (germline): LNHDA, SQIVND (reference sequence). This CDR3 is CASRPTGVAEKLFF. The CDR3 region has the DNA TGTGCCAGTAGGCCGACAGGGGTGGCCGAAAAACTGTTTTTT.

The J gene is TRBJ1-6, the V gene TRBV9; maybe TRBD1 (5 bases). The V gene lost 0 bases and the J gene lost 7 bases, with 11 bases spanning the gap. The CDR3 is 15 amino acids. Germline V gene lookup returns CDR1 SGDLS and CDR2 YYNGEE. CDR3 sequence reads: CASSVEGQTNSPLHF. DNA of the CDR3: TGTGCCAGCAGCGTAGAGGGGCAAACCAATTCACCCCTCCACTTT.

Only one count was recorded for this clone. The CDR3 sequence: CASSVEQGYEQYF. As DNA, the CDR3 is TGTGCCAGCAGCGTAGAACAGGGCTACGAGCAGTACTTC. J is TRBJ2-7 and V is TRBV9; perhaps TRBD1 as D (6 bases). Germline V CDR1 and CDR2: SGDLS, YYNGEE. Trimming cost V 0 bases and J 3 bases, with 7 bases left between them. The CDR3 is 13 amino acids.

V and J are TRBV20-1 and TRBJ2-1, with D maybe TRBD1 (6 bases). This CDR3 is built from 11 residues. V lost 3 bases and J 10 bases, leaving 10 bases between the germline ends. In germline, CDR1 is DFQATT, CDR2 SNEGSKA (reference sequence). The CDR3, as DNA: TGCAGTGCTAGTCGACAGGTGGAGCAGTTCTTC. The encoded protein is CSASRQVEQFF.

The chain combines TRBV15 with TRBJ2-3; possibly TRBD2 for D (5 bases). The CDR3 consists of 15 residues. The germline V and J ends were trimmed by 6 bases and 2 bases, with 15 bases remaining between them. The germline CDR1 and CDR2 sequences are LNHNV and YYDKDF (reference sequence). CDR3 sequence (DNA): TGTGCCACCAGACGTAGCGACGGATACACAGATACGCAGTATTTT. This codes for CATRRSDGYTDTQYF.

The V call is TRBV5-5, the J call TRBJ2-7; D perhaps matches TRBD2 (6 bases). Germline V gives CDR1 SGHKS, CDR2 YYEKEE (reference sequence). V was cut by 4 bases and J by 2 bases, with 13 bases left in between. The CDR3 has 14 amino acids. This CDR3 is CASSATEGTYEQYF. DNA of the CDR3: TGTGCCAGCAGCGCCACGGAGGGGACCTACGAGCAGTACTTC. Drawing the rest from reference TRBV5-5 and TRBJ2-7, the complete variable domain is DAGVTQSPTHLIKTRGQQVTLRCSPISGHKSVSWYQQVLGQGPQFIFQYYEKEERGRGNFPDRFSARQFPNYSSELNVNALLLGDSALYLCASSATEGTYEQYFGPGTRLTVT.

The gene calls are TRBV7-2 and TRBJ1-1; maybe TRBD1 (5 bases). CDR3 length: 14 residues. CDR1 is SGHTA and CDR2 is FQGNSA in the germline V gene. Trimming left V 6 bases short and J 0 bases short, with 11 bases between. CDR3 in amino acids: CASRPQGLNTEAFF. The CDR3 bases are TGTGCCAGCAGACCTCAGGGCCTGAACACTGAAGCTTTCTTT. The full variable domain, rest sourced from reference TRBV7-2 and TRBJ1-1, is GAGVSQSPSNKVTEKGKDVELRCDPISGHTALYWYRQSLGQGLEFLIYFQGNSAPDKSGLPSDRFSAERTGGSVSTLTIQRTQQEDSAVYLCASRPQGLNTEAFFGQGTRLTVV.

This chain links TRBV18 with TRBJ1-6, with D perhaps matching TRBD1 (5 bases). The CDR3 is 16 amino acids. Germline CDR1 reads KGHSH; CDR2 reads LQKENI. The germline V and J ends were trimmed by 2 bases and 8 bases, with 16 bases remaining between them. CDR3 sequence reads: CASSPGGRRGDSPLHF. The CDR3 DNA sequence: TGTGCCAGCTCACCAGGCGGGCGGCGGGGCGATTCACCCCTCCACTTT.

This clone has more than one count but fewer than ten. The CDR3 sequence: CASSLVLAGTGDTQYF. DNA for the CDR3: TGCGCCAGCAGCTTGGTTCTAGCTGGGACTGGGGATACGCAGTATTTT. J is TRBJ2-3 and V is TRBV5-1; perhaps TRBD2 as D (6 bases). CDR3 size: 16 residues. Germline CDR1 and CDR2: SGHRS and YFSETQ. V lost 0 bases and J lost 6, with 17 bases in between.

This chain links TRBV21-1 with TRBJ2-7; the table's D call, TRBD1, has no DNA check behind it. TRBV21-1 is a pseudogene segment. The CDR3 runs to 10 residues. The CDR3 DNA reads as TGTGCCAGCAGCCATTACGAGCAGTACTTC. It yields the protein CASSHYEQYF.

This clone has more than one count but fewer than ten. The chain has TRBV9 and TRBJ1-1; 7 nucleotides match TRBD1. Germline V gene lookup returns CDR1 SGDLS and CDR2 YYNGEE. V trimming: 0 bases; J trimming: 2 bases; junction bases outside the gene matches: 4. This CDR3 spans 15 amino acids. Here the CDR3 reads CASSVGQGLNTEAFF. In nucleotides, the CDR3 is TGTGCCAGCAGCGTAGGACAGGGCTTAAACACTGAAGCTTTCTTT.

The rearrangement links TRBV9 to TRBJ2-6, with TRBD1 matching over 7 bases. J was trimmed by 0 bases and V by 2 bases; bases with no gene match: 5. The CDR3 extends over 17 amino acids. The germline gives CDR1 SGDLS, CDR2 YYNGEE. Here the CDR3 DNA reads TGTGCCAGCAGCGTTCCCCGGGACAGCTCTGGGGCCAACGTCCTGACTTTC. Translation gives CASSVPRDSSGANVLTF.

The chain carries TRBV6-1 and TRBJ2-7, with D possibly matching TRBD2 (7 bases). The CDR3 loop spans 15 amino acids. Germline V gene sequence: CDR1 MNHNS, CDR2 SASEGT. Trimming shortened V by 6 bases and J by 4 bases, and 19 bases separated the two germline ends. The CDR3 is CASSEIWGGAYEQYF. CDR3 in DNA: TGTGCCAGCAGCGAAATCTGGGGGGGCGCATACGAGCAGTACTTC.

The J gene is TRBJ2-1, the V gene TRBV5-5; D perhaps matches TRBD1 (6 bases). The germline V gene has CDR1 SGHKS and CDR2 YYEKEE (reference sequence). Trimming left V 5 bases short and J 8 bases short, with 20 bases between. The CDR3 spans 15 residues. The CDR3 sequence is CASSPTGWGGDEQFF. The CDR3 DNA follows: TGTGCCAGCAGTCCCACAGGGTGGGGTGGGGATGAGCAGTTCTTC.

This chain joins TRBV25-1 and TRBJ1-4; 8 positions match TRBD1. V lost 5 bases, J lost 4 bases, and 6 bases stayed unmatched. Germline loops: CDR1 MGHDK, CDR2 SYGVNS. The CDR3 is made up of 15 amino acids. The CDR3 nucleotides read TGTGCCAGCAGTCACCGGGACAGGCTTAATGAAAAACTGTTTTTT. It encodes CASSHRDRLNEKLFF.

The chain couples TRBV5-1 to TRBJ2-1; TRBD2 aligns across 7 bases. CDR1 is SGHRS and CDR2 is YFSETQ in the germline V gene. The CDR3 contains 15 residues. With 4 bases clipped from V and 7 bases from J, the junction kept 11 bases outside the gene matches. Written as DNA, the CDR3 is TGCGCCAGCAGCCCGCGCGGGGGACTCCTTAATGAGCAGTTCTTC. This codes for CASSPRGGLLNEQFF.

The chain is built from TRBV5-1 and TRBJ1-4, with a tentative D call TRBD1 (5 bases). Germline-derived CDR1 and CDR2 are SGHRS and YFSETQ. CDR3 length: 14 amino acids. V was pared by 6 bases and J by 3 bases, with 12 bases between. This CDR3 is CASTIRVSNEKLFF. The CDR3, as DNA: TGCGCCAGCACCATCAGGGTGTCTAATGAAAAACTGTTTTTT.

The chain has TRBV30 and TRBJ2-7; D not resolved. V dropped 5 bases and J dropped 6 bases, with 17 bases sitting between them. The V gene's germline CDR1 is GTSNPN and CDR2 SVGIG (reference sequence). The CDR3 is 13 amino acids. CDR3 residues: CAWGAFQSGEQYF. CDR3 sequence (DNA): TGTGCCTGGGGCGCCTTCCAGTCAGGCGAGCAGTACTTC.

This chain links TRBV30 with TRBJ2-6; 8 nucleotides align to TRBD2. Germline-derived CDR1 and CDR2 are GTSNPN and SVGIG (reference sequence). The CDR3 consists of 17 residues. V lost 3 bases, J lost 3 bases, and 10 bases stayed unmatched. CDR3 in DNA: TGTGCCTGGAGCGCCCACGGGGGGGCGATTGGGGCCAACGTCCTGACTTTC. As protein: CAWSAHGGAIGANVLTF.

The CDR3: CASSQGIGGAAKNYGYTF. The CDR3, as DNA: TGTGCCAGCAGCCAAGGGATAGGGGGCGCCGCGAAGAACTATGGCTACACCTTC. The V and J genes are TRBV4-2 and TRBJ1-2; 7 nucleotides line up with TRBD1. CDR1 and CDR2 from the germline V gene are LGHNA and YNFKEQ. The CDR3 has 18 residues. V trimming: 1 base; J trimming: 2 bases; junction bases outside the gene matches: 13.

This clone was counted a few times. V is TRBV11-2 and J is TRBJ1-3; the D gene is possibly TRBD1 (5 bases). The germline V gene encodes CDR1 SGHAT and CDR2 FQNNGV. V lost 1 base, J lost 4 bases, and 14 bases lay in between. The CDR3 is 16 amino acids. The CDR3 loop is CASSLAPRGRGNTIYF. In DNA, the CDR3 is TGTGCCAGCAGCTTAGCCCCCCGGGGGAGAGGAAACACCATATATTTT.

This clone was observed once. J is TRBJ2-1 and V is TRBV19, with 12 nucleotides matching TRBD2. The CDR3 spans 15 residues. Germline V gene sequence: CDR1 LNHDA, CDR2 SQIVND (reference sequence). Unmatched junction bases numbered 10, after V lost 8 bases and J lost 8 bases. The DNA for the CDR3 is TGTGCCAGTGCACCCCTAGCGGGGGGGCCCTATGAGCAGTTCTTC. Amino acids: CASAPLAGGPYEQFF. Filled out from reference TRBV19 and TRBJ2-1, the complete variable domain reads DGGITQSPKYLFRKEGQNVTLSCEQNLNHDAMYWYRQDPGQGLRLIYYSQIVNDFQKGDIAEGYSVSREKKESFPLTVTSAQKNPTAFYLCASAPLAGGPYEQFFGPGTRLTVL.

The gene calls are TRBV4-2 and TRBJ1-2, with TRBD1 matching 7 bases. Germline V CDR1 and CDR2: LGHNA, YNFKEQ. Germline trimming cut 5 bases from V and 5 bases from J; bases unmatched to any gene: 11. The CDR3 covers 15 residues. The CDR3 nucleotides are TGTGCCAGCAGCAACGGCGGGACAGTCACTTATGGCTACACCTTC. As protein: CASSNGGTVTYGYTF.